Below are 20 T cell receptor beta chains sequenced from a single sample in a study of T cell responses to AZD1222 COVID-19 vaccine. Clones were read by immunoSEQ multiplex PCR, and TCRdb kept only the in-frame ones, dropping some. The sample has about 93,000 clones, around 86% seen once. The specimen comprised peripheral blood, sampled on day 0 of AZD1222 vaccination. Receptors were obtained from an adult in good health.

The chain links TRBV29-1 to TRBJ2-1, with a weak D call TRBD2 (5 bases). Germline-derived CDR1 and CDR2 are SQVTM and ANQGSEA. The V end lost 3 bases, the J end lost 2 bases, and 14 bases lay between the germline ends. The CDR3 totals 15 residues. The CDR3 coding sequence is TGCAGCGTTGACCAAGCGGAGTCCGCCTACAATGAGCAGTTCTTC. Translation gives CSVDQAESAYNEQFF.

The chain couples TRBV6-5 to TRBJ2-7; D is uncertain. This CDR3 is 13 amino acids long. Trimming left V 3 bases short and J 6 bases short, with 12 bases between. The germline gives CDR1 MNHEY, CDR2 SVGAGI. In DNA form, the CDR3 reads TGTGCCAGCAGTTATGGGCCCCCGGGCGAGCAGTACTTC. It encodes CASSYGPPGEQYF.

The chain has TRBV19 and TRBJ1-1; the D is unclear. The V gene lost 1 base and the J gene lost 10 bases, with 10 bases spanning the gap. Germline CDR1 reads LNHDA; CDR2 reads SQIVND (reference sequence). This CDR3 contains 12 residues. CDR3 sequence (DNA): TGTGCCAGTAGTATAGGATGGTTTGGAGCTTTCTTT. Its translation is CASSIGWFGAFF. Supplemented by reference TRBV19 and TRBJ1-1, the full variable domain reads DGGITQSPKYLFRKEGQNVTLSCEQNLNHDAMYWYRQDPGQGLRLIYYSQIVNDFQKGDIAEGYSVSREKKESFPLTVTSAQKNPTAFYLCASSIGWFGAFFGQGTRLTVV.

The chain recombines TRBV9 with TRBJ2-3; 7 bases are a match to TRBD2. Germline V lookup: CDR1 SGDLS, CDR2 YYNGEE. The CDR3 totals 16 residues. V shed 5 bases and J 2 bases; nucleotides not matched to a gene: 11. The chain's CDR3 is CASRDERGGITDTQYF. The CDR3 DNA follows: TGTGCCAGCAGAGATGAGCGGGGTGGAATCACAGATACGCAGTATTTT.

This sequence joins TRBV15 and TRBJ1-2; D not resolved. This CDR3 spans 15 amino acids. Germline CDR1 and CDR2: LNHNV and YYDKDF (reference sequence). V lost 0 bases and J lost 4, with 12 bases in between. The CDR3 region is CATSRESPRGYGYTF. DNA for the CDR3: TGTGCCACCAGCAGAGAATCGCCCCGGGGCTATGGCTACACCTTC.

The rearrangement uses TRBV6-1 and TRBJ2-7; D may be TRBD1 (5 bases). V was clipped by 2 bases and J by 5 bases, with 13 bases between them. The CDR3 length is 14 residues. Looked up from germline, CDR1 is MNHNS and CDR2 is SASEGT. In DNA form, the CDR3 reads TGTGCCAGCAGTGAACGCTGGCAGGGCCACGAGCAGTACTTC. Residues: CASSERWQGHEQYF.

The chain has TRBV16 and TRBJ1-5; 9 bases are shared with TRBD1. V lost 2 bases to trimming and J lost 2 bases; unmatched junction nucleotides: 10. The CDR3 runs to 18 residues. Germline values: CDR1 KGHSY, CDR2 FQNENV. In nucleotides, the CDR3 is TGTGCCAGCAGCCAACAGGGGACAGGGCTTTTAGGCAATCAGCCCCAGCATTTT. Its translation: CASSQQGTGLLGNQPQHF.

This clone was picked up a small number of times. The chain combines TRBV2 with TRBJ2-1, with 10 bases aligning to TRBD1. CDR1 and CDR2 from the germline V gene are SNHLY and FYNNEI. This CDR3 spans 15 amino acids. Germline trimming cut 6 bases from V and 4 bases from J; bases unmatched to any gene: 6. DNA for the CDR3: TGTGCCAGCAGGGACGACAGGGGGCGATACAATGAGCAGTTCTTC. Translation gives CASRDDRGRYNEQFF. The full variable domain, completed using reference TRBV2 and TRBJ2-1, is EPEVTQTPSHQVTQMGQEVILRCVPISNHLYFYWYRQILGQKVEFLVSFYNNEISEKSEIFDDQFSVERPDGSNFTLKIRSTKLEDSAMYFCASRDDRGRYNEQFFGPGTRLTVL.

V is TRBV4-3 and J is TRBJ2-7, with TRBD2 matching over 7 bases. The V segment lost 4 bases and the J segment 1 base; nucleotides outside the gene matches: 7. The V gene's germline CDR1 is LGHNA and CDR2 YSLEER. The CDR3 runs to 15 residues. The CDR3 sequence is CASSLQLAPSYEQYF. CDR3 nucleotide sequence: TGCGCCAGCAGCCTCCAACTAGCGCCTTCCTACGAGCAGTACTTC.

This clone came up a few times. This sample also contains other DNA sequences that code for the same CDR3. V is TRBV6-5 and J is TRBJ1-6, with D possibly being TRBD1 (6 bases). Germline lookup yields CDR1 MNHEY and CDR2 SVGAGI. Between the trimmed V and J ends, which lost 0 bases and 10 bases, there was a span of 13 bases. The CDR3 runs 15 residues. The DNA for the CDR3 is TGTGCCAGCAGTTACTCCACAGGGCAAGGGTCACCCCTCCACTTT. Translation: CASSYSTGQGSPLHF.

Only a few counts were recorded for this clone. This chain connects TRBV27 to TRBJ2-7; D is unclear. Germline CDR1 is MNHEY and CDR2 is SMNVEV (reference sequence). The CDR3 runs to 14 residues. V dropped 1 base and J dropped 1 base, with 8 bases sitting between them. The CDR3 DNA is TGTGCCAGCAGTTTATTTATAGAATCCTACGAGCAGTACTTC. This encodes CASSLFIESYEQYF.

This clone was counted a few times. The chain joins TRBV6-2 or TRBV6-3 to TRBJ2-3; TRBD2 aligns across 7 bases. The V and J ends lost 5 bases and 0 bases, in that order; junction bases with no gene match: 5. The CDR3 is 15 amino acids. Per germline, CDR1 MNHEY and CDR2 SVGEGT. CDR3 DNA: TGTGCCAGCAGTATTGTAGCGGGTAGCACAGATACGCAGTATTTT. Its translation is CASSIVAGSTDTQYF.

J is TRBJ2-1 and V is TRBV30; D might be TRBD2 (7 bases). Germline-derived CDR1 and CDR2 are GTSNPN and SVGIG (reference sequence). Trimming cost V 3 bases and J 12 bases, with 12 bases left between them. This CDR3 has 11 amino acids. The CDR3 is CAWSGRTVQFF. In nucleotides, the CDR3 is TGTGCCTGGAGCGGGAGGACAGTGCAGTTCTTC. Looking up the rest from reference TRBV30 and TRBJ2-1 gives the full variable domain: SQTIHQWPATLVQPVGSPLSLECTVEGTSNPNLYWYRQAAGRGLQLLFYSVGIGQISSEVPQNLSASRPQDRQFILSSKKLLLSDSGFYLCAWSGRTVQFFGPGTRLTVL.

This clone was detected only once. The genes are TRBV7-2 and TRBJ2-1; 8 bases are shared with TRBD1. V shed 3 bases and J 0 bases; nucleotides not matched to a gene: 4. The CDR3 has 16 amino acids. Per the germline V gene, CDR1 is SGHTA and CDR2 is FQGNSA. The CDR3 loop reads CASSFQGASSYNEQFF. The CDR3 DNA follows: TGTGCCAGCAGCTTCCAGGGGGCGAGCTCCTACAATGAGCAGTTCTTC.

The V gene is TRBV5-4, the J gene TRBJ2-1; D is undetermined. V was clipped by 0 bases and J by 5 bases, with 15 bases between them. Germline CDR1 and CDR2: SGHNT and YYREEE (reference sequence). The CDR3 sequence is 16 residues long. This CDR3 is CASSLGLVSSNNEQFF. CDR3 DNA sequence: TGTGCCAGCAGCTTGGGTTTGGTCAGTAGCAACAATGAGCAGTTCTTC.

The chain is built from TRBV11-3 and TRBJ1-1, with a weak D call TRBD1 (5 bases). The ends were cut back, 4 bases at V and 1 base at J, with 13 bases in the middle. The CDR3 runs to 15 residues. Germline CDR1 SGHNT, CDR2 YENEEA. The DNA for the CDR3 is TGTGCCAGCAGCTCAGCCGGGACTCAGAACACTGAAGCTTTCTTT. Encoded protein: CASSSAGTQNTEAFF.

This chain joins TRBV5-8 and TRBJ1-5, with D perhaps matching TRBD1 (5 bases). The CDR3 is 15 amino acids. Germline values: CDR1 SGHTS, CDR2 YDEGEE. V lost 1 base and J lost 5, with 13 bases in between. The CDR3: CASSLPFRVDQPQHF. CDR3 DNA: TGTGCCAGCAGCTTGCCTTTCAGGGTGGATCAGCCCCAGCATTTT. Together with reference TRBV5-8 and TRBJ1-5, the CDR3 gives the full variable domain: EAGVTQSPTHLIKTRGQQATLRCSPISGHTSVYWYQQALGLGLQFLLWYDEGEERNRGNFPPRFSGRQFPNYSSELNVNALELEDSALYLCASSLPFRVDQPQHFGDGTRLSIL.

The chain joins TRBV6-1 to TRBJ1-2; D is perhaps TRBD1 (5 bases). Germline-derived CDR1 and CDR2 are MNHNS and SASEGT. The CDR3 is made up of 18 amino acids. V lost 4 bases and J 0 bases, leaving 21 bases between the germline ends. This CDR3 reads CASSVGRASFLANYGYTF. The CDR3 DNA follows: TGTGCCAGCAGTGTGGGCAGGGCCTCATTCCTAGCTAACTATGGCTACACCTTC.

This chain links TRBV2 with TRBJ1-1; 7 bases align to TRBD1. The J segment lost 4 bases and the V segment lost 3 bases, leaving 8 bases of the junction unmatched. This CDR3 region has 15 residues. In germline, CDR1 is SNHLY, CDR2 FYNNEI. CDR3 region: CASSDEGAGVTEAFF. The CDR3 DNA sequence: TGTGCCAGCAGTGATGAGGGGGCGGGAGTCACTGAAGCTTTCTTT.

This sequence joins TRBV7-3 and TRBJ2-2; D is possibly TRBD1 (6 bases). Germline V gene sequence: CDR1 SGHTA, CDR2 FQGTGA. CDR3 length: 15 residues. Deletions cut 8 bases from V and 7 bases from J, with 20 bases between. The CDR3 spells CASSSPTGLIGELFF. The CDR3 DNA reads as TGTGCCAGCTCCTCACCAACAGGGTTAATCGGGGAGCTGTTTTTT.